These 24 T cell receptor beta chains originate from one sample sequenced in a study of spatial heterogeneity in lung cancer (dated by TCRdb to 2018 to 2020). Libraries were made using 5' RACE. Sequencing was carried out with a NextSeq 500. TCRdb trimmed public reads at Q25 via fastp, called clones via MiXCR and kept in-frame beta chains. Every distinct CDR3 protein forms one entry, paired with its most common genes and DNA. The sample data list 5,000 to 5,500 distinct CDR3 sequences, and roughly 35% of these were observed just once. The leading ten clones occupy approximately 3.3% of the sample. Interpreted using the paper, the time point label stands for: sample taken at primary tumor resection. TCR sequencing used whole RNA extracted from tumor and nontumor lung tissue, or from cryopreserved PBMC samples, without cell sorting. The sample consisted of PBMCs, taken at surgery. These receptors all stem from a female donor with early-stage non-small cell lung cancer.

In regard to this clonotype: This beta chain was picked up by a library intended for alpha chains and is off target, so its count carries little meaning. The rearrangement uses TRBV10-3 and TRBJ1-2, with 8 bases fitting TRBD1. The germline V gene encodes CDR1 ENHRY and CDR2 SYGVKD. This CDR3 has 14 residues. After removal of 10 bases from V and 2 bases from J, the junction contained 9 bases not matched to a gene. The CDR3 DNA is TGTGCCACCCGTTCGGACAGGGAAAACTATGGCTACACCTTC. This sequence encodes CATRSDRENYGYTF.

Comment on this clonotype: Since it is a stray read in a library aimed at alpha chains, this beta chain has a size that is not meaningful. This sequence joins TRBV6-1 and TRBJ2-5, with 7 bases that match TRBD1. This CDR3 region has 13 residues. Per germline, CDR1 MNHNS and CDR2 SASEGT. With V trimmed by 7 bases and J by 2 bases, 4 bases remained unmatched. This CDR3 is CASTRDRQETQYF. As DNA, the CDR3 is TGTGCCAGCACCAGGGACAGACAAGAGACCCAGTACTTC.

To note about this clonotype: This beta chain is a stray sequence in a library constructed for alpha chains; its clone size is not meaningful. The chain has TRBV29-1 and TRBJ2-3; tentatively, D is TRBD2 (5 bases). CDR1 SQVTM and CDR2 ANQGSEA come from the germline V gene. The V end lost 7 bases, the J end lost 4 bases, and 6 bases lay between the germline ends. CDR3 length equals 10 residues. CDR3 sequence reads: CSAGSDTQYF. The DNA for the CDR3 is TGCAGCGCGGGGTCAGATACGCAGTATTTT.

Only a few counts were recorded for this clonotype. A library made for alpha chains picked up this beta chain off target, so its size means little. This sequence joins TRBV6-6 and TRBJ2-1; D not certain. CDR1 is MNHNY and CDR2 is SVGAGI in the germline V gene (reference sequence). Between the trimmed V and J ends, which lost 3 bases and 9 bases, there was a span of 6 bases. CDR3 length equals 11 residues. CDR3 residues: CASSYRSEQFF. The DNA of the CDR3 is TGTGCCAGCAGTTATAGGAGTGAGCAGTTCTTC.

As to this clonotype: Being off target in a library aimed at alpha chains, this beta chain has a size of little meaning. V gene TRBV20-1 combines with J gene TRBJ2-3; D not certain. This CDR3 is 10 amino acids long. Trimming pared 3 bases from V and 5 bases from J, leaving 3 bases between. Germline loops: CDR1 DFQATT, CDR2 SNEGSKA (reference sequence). The CDR3 reads CSARKDTQYF. Here the CDR3 DNA reads TGCAGTGCTAGGAAAGATACGCAGTATTTT.

A note on this clonotype: This beta chain is a stray sequence in a library constructed for alpha chains; its clone size is not meaningful. The chain links TRBV28 to TRBJ1-5, with D uncertain. The V gene's germline CDR1 is MDHEN and CDR2 SYDVKM. CDR3 size: 12 residues. Trimming took off 5 bases at V and 9 bases at J, with 11 bases between the two ends. The DNA for the CDR3 is TGTGCCAGCAGTATAACCCACTCGCCCCAGCATTTT. Residues: CASSITHSPQHF.

A word on this clonotype: This beta chain was picked up by a library intended for alpha chains and is off target, so its count carries little meaning. This chain links TRBV7-2 with TRBJ2-3, with 10 bases fitting TRBD2. The CDR3 is made up of 16 amino acids. Germline trimming cut 2 bases from V and 5 bases from J; bases unmatched to any gene: 7. CDR1 and CDR2 from the germline V gene are SGHTA and FQGNSA. The chain's CDR3 is CASSLMASGGVDTQYF. CDR3 DNA: TGTGCCAGCAGCTTAATGGCTAGCGGGGGTGTAGATACGCAGTATTTT.

About this clonotype itself: The size of this beta chain means little, since it is a stray read in a library made for alpha chains. The chain uses TRBV3-1 and TRBJ2-7; no definite D call. Germline assignment: CDR1 LGHDT and CDR2 YNNKEL (reference sequence). CDR3 length equals 13 residues. Trimming removed 2 bases from V and 9 bases from J, with 14 bases in between. The CDR3 reads CASSQFGSIRQYF. CDR3 DNA sequence: TGTGCCAGCAGCCAATTCGGTAGCATCAGGCAGTACTTC.

Details on this clonotype: Since it is a stray read in a library aimed at alpha chains, this beta chain has a size that is not meaningful. The chain recombines TRBV28 with TRBJ2-3, with D perhaps given as TRBD1 or TRBD2 (6 bases each). Looked up from germline, CDR1 is MDHEN and CDR2 is SYDVKM. V was trimmed by 7 bases and J by 8 bases, leaving 16 bases between them. This CDR3 spans 13 amino acids. In DNA, the CDR3 is TGTGCCAGCACGGGGGCGGGGTTCGGTACGCAGTATTTT. Protein sequence: CASTGAGFGTQYF.

This clonotype was observed once. In a library made to pick up alpha chains, this beta chain is a stray read with a size that means little. The chain links TRBV18 to TRBJ2-7, with D uncertain. The length of the CDR3 is 14 residues. Germline V gene sequence: CDR1 KGHSH, CDR2 LQKENI. V was cut by 2 bases and J by 3 bases, with 11 bases left in between. The CDR3 DNA is TGTGCCAGCTCACCAGGGTCCCCTCTCTACGAGCAGTACTTC. Protein product: CASSPGSPLYEQYF. The full variable domain, rest sourced from reference TRBV18 and TRBJ2-7, is NAGVMQNPRHLVRRRGQEARLRCSPMKGHSHVYWYRQLPEEGLKFMVYLQKENIIDESGMPKERFSAEFPKEGPSILRIQQVVRGDSAAYFCASSPGSPLYEQYFGPGTRLTVT.

Concerning this clonotype itself: This beta chain is an off-target read within a library intended for alpha chains, so its frequency means little. V usage is TRBV11-2 and J usage is TRBJ2-4, with TRBD2 identical over 8 bases. Germline V gene lookup returns CDR1 SGHAT and CDR2 FQNNGV. The CDR3 runs to 15 residues. V was pared by 2 bases and J by 6 bases, with 6 bases of the junction left unmatched. CDR3 residues: CASSLNGGAGNIQYF. The CDR3 nucleotides are TGTGCCAGCAGCTTAAACGGGGGGGCCGGAAACATTCAGTACTTC.

In the case of this clonotype: This beta chain is off target for a library built for alpha chains, so its abundance means little. V is TRBV12-3 or TRBV12-4 and J is TRBJ2-2; D gene unclear. The length of the CDR3 is 14 residues. The V gene lost 3 bases and the J gene lost 6 bases, with 11 bases spanning the gap. In DNA, the CDR3 is TGTGCCAGCAGTTTCTCCGCGTGGGCCGGGGAGCTGTTTTTT. This sequence encodes CASSFSAWAGELFF.

This clonotype was seen more than once but under ten times. Found in a library prepared for alpha chains, this beta chain is an off-target read, and its abundance has little meaning. This rearrangement joins TRBV5-1 to TRBJ2-7; 7 bases are a match to TRBD1. Germline V gives CDR1 SGHRS, CDR2 YFSETQ. Losses at the gene ends were 4 bases for V and 2 bases for J; bases not matched to a gene: 6. CDR3 length: 14 residues. CDR3 nucleotide sequence: TGCGCCAGCAGCGAAACCGGGACAGCCTACGAGCAGTACTTC. Protein product: CASSETGTAYEQYF.

A remark on this clonotype: The library was built for alpha chains, so this beta chain is an off-target read and its size means little. The chain joins TRBV20-1 to TRBJ2-7; D is uncertain. In germline, CDR1 is DFQATT, CDR2 SNEGSKA (reference sequence). V was cut by 5 bases and J by 0 bases, with 11 bases left in between. CDR3 size: 13 residues. DNA for the CDR3: TGCAGTGCTCCCAAGCCCACCTCCTACGAGCAGTACTTC. It yields the protein CSAPKPTSYEQYF.

This clonotype was picked up a small number of times. With the library built for alpha chains, this beta chain is off target and its frequency is not meaningful. The chain uses TRBV12-3 or TRBV12-4 and TRBJ2-1, with 8 bases fitting TRBD1. This CDR3 spans 15 amino acids. With 6 bases clipped from V and 4 bases from J, the junction kept 8 bases outside the gene matches. In nucleotides, the CDR3 is TGTGCCAGCAGCTCTGGACAGGGAAAGTACAATGAGCAGTTCTTC. This encodes CASSSGQGKYNEQFF.

About this clonotype: Because this beta chain is a stray read in a library intended to capture alpha chains, its abundance should not be given much weight. V is TRBV29-1 and J is TRBJ2-6; D not resolved. The CDR3 is 13 residues long. In germline, CDR1 is SQVTM, CDR2 ANQGSEA. Trimming pared 7 bases from V and 0 bases from J, leaving 7 bases between. This chain's CDR3 is CSAKDSGANVLTF. The CDR3 bases are TGCAGCGCCAAAGACTCTGGGGCCAACGTCCTGACTTTC.

A remark on this clonotype: This beta chain turned up in a library designed for alpha chains; as an off-target read, its abundance says little. The chain joins TRBV19 to TRBJ2-7, with 7 bases that match TRBD1. CDR3 length equals 15 residues. V shed 9 bases and J 2 bases; nucleotides not matched to a gene: 13. Looked up from germline, CDR1 is LNHDA and CDR2 is SQIVND (reference sequence). CDR3 in DNA: TGTGCCAGCCGAGATTCCCAAAGGGGGCCCTACGAGCAGTACTTC. It is translated as CASRDSQRGPYEQYF.

By sample fraction, this clonotype is medium-sized (0.01 to 0.1%). This beta chain slipped into a library made for alpha chains as a stray read, so its size is not meaningful. The rearrangement uses TRBV3-1 and TRBJ2-3; 7 bases match TRBD2. The germline gives CDR1 LGHDT, CDR2 YNNKEL (reference sequence). V dropped 4 bases and J dropped 0; count of bases not matched to a gene: 1. This CDR3 contains 14 residues. The CDR3 protein is CASSRGGSTDTQYF. The CDR3 region has the DNA TGTGCCAGCAGCCGCGGGGGAAGCACAGATACGCAGTATTTT.

Remarks on this clonotype: This beta chain came through as a stray read in a library set up for alpha chains, and its size says little. The V call is TRBV3-1, the J call TRBJ2-3, with D perhaps TRBD1 (6 bases). The CDR3 is made up of 15 amino acids. Germline V CDR1 and CDR2: LGHDT, YNNKEL (reference sequence). Deletions cut 3 bases from V and 2 bases from J, with 12 bases between. The DNA for the CDR3 is TGTGCCAGCAGCCAGGACAGTCTAATCACAGATACGCAGTATTTT. Its protein is CASSQDSLITDTQYF.

In the case of this clonotype: In a library made to pick up alpha chains, this beta chain is a stray read with a size that means little. This chain connects TRBV30 to TRBJ2-1; perhaps TRBD2 as D (7 bases). Germline CDR1 reads GTSNPN; CDR2 reads SVGIG (reference sequence). This CDR3 is 13 amino acids long. With 5 bases removed from V and 4 bases from J, the gap between germline ends came to 12 bases. The CDR3 loop reads CAWRAGTYNEQFF. CDR3 DNA sequence: TGTGCCTGGCGAGCGGGGACATACAATGAGCAGTTCTTC.

This clonotype is judged medium-sized. The library was designed around alpha chains, so this beta chain is a stray read whose abundance carries little weight. This sequence joins TRBV14 and TRBJ2-2; 8 bases align to TRBD2. Trimming cost V 4 bases and J 1 base; bases outside gene matches: 5. The CDR3 has 16 amino acids. Germline CDR1 and CDR2: SGHDN and FVKESK. Written as DNA, the CDR3 is TGTGCCAGCAGCCCCCTGGGACTAGTGAACACCGGGGAGCTGTTTTTT. Its protein is CASSPLGLVNTGELFF.

There are a few counts of this clonotype. Because this beta chain is a stray read in a library intended to capture alpha chains, its abundance should not be given much weight. Written as DNA, the CDR3 is TGTGCCAGCAGCCAAGGCAGTGAGCAGTTCTTC. Protein sequence: CASSQGSEQFF. The chain uses TRBV14 and TRBJ2-1, with D unclear. This CDR3 region has 11 residues. In germline, CDR1 is SGHDN, CDR2 FVKESK. V lost 1 base and J 9 bases, leaving 4 bases between the germline ends.

In the case of this clonotype: This beta chain lies outside the target of a library built for alpha chains; its clone size means little. The chain employs TRBV7-2 and TRBJ1-2, with a weak D call TRBD1 (5 bases). V dropped 1 base and J dropped 4 bases, with 10 bases sitting between them. Per germline, CDR1 SGHTA and CDR2 FQGNSA. This CDR3 is 14 amino acids long. The CDR3 sequence is CASSLGGRAYGYTF. In nucleotides, the CDR3 is TGTGCCAGCAGCTTAGGCGGCAGGGCCTATGGCTACACCTTC.

With respect to this clonotype: A library prepared for alpha chains yielded this beta chain as an off-target read; its size is of little meaning. J is TRBJ1-6 and V is TRBV28, with D possibly TRBD1 on 5 matching bases. The germline gives CDR1 MDHEN, CDR2 SYDVKM. This CDR3 region has 16 residues. V was shortened by 3 bases and J by 4 bases, with 13 bases between the two germline ends. This CDR3 reads CASSLSQGGYNSPLHF. In nucleotides, the CDR3 is TGTGCCAGCAGTTTGTCCCAGGGAGGGTATAATTCACCCCTCCACTTT.